This T cell receptor beta chain was captured in a study of CD8 T cells in ankylosing spondylitis. Study observations and caveats: The study identified a TCR beta motif of under ten highly homologous variants that appeared characteristic of ankylosing spondylitis blood. Certain motif variants had earlier appeared in reactive arthritis synovial fluid and blood.

MiXCR, run by TCRdb on the 5' RACE reads, gives a single entry per CDR3 protein. The sample lists some 400,000 distinct CDR3 sequences; 20% to 25% were seen once. A remark on this clonotype: The antigen is not known.

The germline gives CDR1 SGHTA, CDR2 FQGNSA. This CDR3 has 15 amino acids. The V gene lost 3 bases and the J gene lost 2 bases, with 12 bases spanning the gap. This receptor was obtained from a male donor with ankylosing spondylitis. The V and J genes are TRBV7-2 and TRBJ2-3, with D perhaps TRBD2 (6 bases). Material: blood, either unsorted or a sorted T cell fraction (not recorded which). The chain's CDR3 is CASSFPGLNTDTQYF. DNA of the CDR3: TGTGCCAGCAGCTTTCCGGGACTCAACACAGATACGCAGTATTTT.